These T cell receptor beta chains were read from a single sample in a study of blood T cells in healthy people across ages. TCRdb processed the 5' RACE reads anew with MiXCR; each CDR3 protein has one entry. The sample lists some 730,000 distinct CDR3 sequences; about a fifth were seen once. Material: blood. These TCRs come from a man between 65 and 79 years old in good health. Both conserved end residues are part of each CDR3. The D gene is left open where the match is weak. Not every row has a clone size; where given, it reads once, few, many or a size class.

CASSLFQGGKNIQYF TGTGCCAGCAGTTTATTCCAGGGTGGTAAAAACATTCAGTACTTC . TRBJ2-4 TRBV27 .
CASSSSPDRGQTGNTIYF TGTGCCAGCAGCTCTTCCCCGGACAGGGGGCAAACTGGAAACACCATATATTTT few TRBJ1-3 TRBV11-2 TRBD1
CASSLDYQGGGYTF TGTGCCAGCAGCTTGGACTACCAGGGAGGCGGCTACACCTTC . TRBJ1-2 TRBV5-4 .
CASTLAGGPTDTQYF TGTGCCAGCACCCTAGCGGGGGGGCCCACAGATACGCAGTATTTT few TRBJ2-3 TRBV5-6 TRBD2
CASSLVAGVLANYGYTF TGTGCCAGCAGCTTAGTTGCTGGGGTTTTAGCTAACTATGGCTACACCTTC many TRBJ1-2 TRBV7-6 .
CASSVGQGYQETQCF TGCGCCAGCAGCGTGGGACAGGGGTACCAAGAGACCCAGTGCTTC . TRBJ2-1 TRBV5-1 TRBD1
CASSKQGIKGRWGNQPQHF TGTGCCAGCAGCAAACAGGGGATTAAGGGCCGGTGGGGGAATCAGCCCCAGCATTTT . TRBJ1-5 TRBV28 TRBD1
CASSQAPAGVVYNEQFF TGCGCCAGCAGCCAAGCTCCAGCGGGAGTAGTCTACAATGAGCAGTTCTTC . TRBJ2-1 TRBV4-3 TRBD2
CASSLWREEKLFF TGTGCCAGCAGTTTATGGAGGGAGGAAAAACTGTTTTTT . TRBJ1-4 TRBV27 .
CASSLVRGSRYTF TGTGCCAGCAGTTTAGTCAGGGGGTCGCGCTACACCTTC few TRBJ1-2 TRBV12-3/TRBV12-4 TRBD1
CASSFTPSTEAFF TGCGCCAGCAGCTTTACGCCTTCCACTGAAGCTTTCTTT many TRBJ1-1 TRBV5-1 .
CASSPGLAASYEQYF TGTGCCAGCAGCCCCGGACTAGCGGCTTCCTACGAGCAGTACTTC . TRBJ2-7 TRBV3-1 TRBD2
CASSIGQAISQPQHF TGTGCCAGTAGTATCGGACAGGCCATTTCCCAGCCCCAGCATTTT . TRBJ1-5 TRBV19 TRBD1
CASRPRTAPLGNTEAFF TGTGCCAGCAGACCCCGGACAGCTCCACTGGGGAACACTGAAGCTTTCTTT few TRBJ1-1 TRBV12-3/TRBV12-4 .